This T cell receptor (beta chain) was retrieved from a study of control samples from healthy donors and cancer patients. Only in-frame clones appear in the TCRdb table, and some are missing; sequencing was by immunoSEQ multiplex PCR. Of 25,000 to 30,000 clones listed, about 86% are singletons. Trimming shortened V by 6 bases and J by 8 bases, and 13 bases separated the two germline ends. CDR3 length: 12 residues. CDR1 is SNHLY, CDR2 FYNNEI, per germline. The TCR originated in a middle-aged woman with lung cancer. The chain recombines TRBV2 with TRBJ1-2; tentative D call: TRBD1 (5 bases). Sequenced material: PBMCs. The CDR3 spells CASRGTHTGYTF. The DNA of the CDR3 is TGTGCCAGCAGGGGGACTCACACGGGCTACACCTTC.